This entry concerns a single T cell receptor beta chain. Antigen specificity is unknown. This specimen comes from a study of Tregs in tolerant kidney transplant recipients. The study's findings and limits: No direct test of biological reproducibility was done here.

The CDR3 runs to 15 residues. With 4 bases removed from V and 3 bases from J, the gap between germline ends came to 16 bases. Germline CDR1 SGDLS, CDR2 YYNGEE. Sequencing was performed with immunoSEQ multiplex PCR; in TCRdb, only in-frame clones are kept and a portion is missing. Of roughly 99,000 clones listed, 80% to 95% are singletons. The sequence came from a human donor who received a combined kidney and bone marrow transplant. J is TRBJ1-1 and V is TRBV9, with D possibly being TRBD1 (5 bases). The source material was CD4+ T cells from blood, sampled before the transplant. CDR3 protein: CASSHGGGMDTEAFF. In nucleotides, the CDR3 is TGTGCCAGCAGCCACGGCGGGGGAATGGACACTGAAGCTTTCTTT. The full variable domain, completed using reference TRBV9 and TRBJ1-1, is DSGVTQTPKHLITATGQRVTLRCSPRSGDLSVYWYQQSLDQGLQFLIQYYNGEERAKGNILERFSAQQFPDLHSELNLSSLELGDSALYFCASSHGGGMDTEAFFGQGTRLTVV.